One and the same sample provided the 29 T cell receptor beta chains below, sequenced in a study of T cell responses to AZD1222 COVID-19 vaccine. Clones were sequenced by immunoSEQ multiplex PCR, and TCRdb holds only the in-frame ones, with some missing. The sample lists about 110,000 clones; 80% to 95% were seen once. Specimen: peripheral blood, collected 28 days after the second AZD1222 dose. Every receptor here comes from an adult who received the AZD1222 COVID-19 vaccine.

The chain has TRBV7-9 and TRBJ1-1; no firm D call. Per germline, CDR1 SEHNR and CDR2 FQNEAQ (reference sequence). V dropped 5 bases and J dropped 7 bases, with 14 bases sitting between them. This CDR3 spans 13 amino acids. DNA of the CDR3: TGTGCCAGCAGCCCCCCCGTGCCCGTTGAAGCTTTCTTT. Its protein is CASSPPVPVEAFF.

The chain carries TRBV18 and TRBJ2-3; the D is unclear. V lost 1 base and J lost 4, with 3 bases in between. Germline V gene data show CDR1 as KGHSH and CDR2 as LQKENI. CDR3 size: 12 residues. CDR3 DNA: TGTGCCAGCTCACCACAGCCAGATACGCAGTATTTT. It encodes CASSPQPDTQYF.

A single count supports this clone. The CDR3 region is CASSPLFEQYF. DNA for the CDR3: TGTGCCAGCAGCCCATTATTCGAGCAGTACTTC. The chain carries TRBV11-2 and TRBJ2-7; D gene uncertain. V gave up 5 bases and J gave up 6 bases, with 8 bases separating them. Germline V CDR1 and CDR2: SGHAT, FQNNGV. The CDR3 contains 11 residues.

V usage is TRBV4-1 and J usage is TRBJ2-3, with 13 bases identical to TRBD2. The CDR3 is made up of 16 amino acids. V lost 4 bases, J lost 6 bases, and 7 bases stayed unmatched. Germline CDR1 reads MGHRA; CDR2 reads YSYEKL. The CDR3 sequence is CASSPGTSGVRDTQYF. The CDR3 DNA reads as TGCGCCAGCAGCCCAGGGACTAGCGGGGTTCGGGATACGCAGTATTTT.

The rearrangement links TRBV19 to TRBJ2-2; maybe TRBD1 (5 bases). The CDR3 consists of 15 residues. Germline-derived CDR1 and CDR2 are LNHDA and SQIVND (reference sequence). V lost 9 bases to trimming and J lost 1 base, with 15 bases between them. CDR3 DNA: TGTGCCAGCGGTCCCGGACACCTGAACACCGGGGAGCTGTTTTTT. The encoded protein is CASGPGHLNTGELFF. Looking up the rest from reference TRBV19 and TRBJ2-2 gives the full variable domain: DGGITQSPKYLFRKEGQNVTLSCEQNLNHDAMYWYRQDPGQGLRLIYYSQIVNDFQKGDIAEGYSVSREKKESFPLTVTSAQKNPTAFYLCASGPGHLNTGELFFGEGSRLTVL.

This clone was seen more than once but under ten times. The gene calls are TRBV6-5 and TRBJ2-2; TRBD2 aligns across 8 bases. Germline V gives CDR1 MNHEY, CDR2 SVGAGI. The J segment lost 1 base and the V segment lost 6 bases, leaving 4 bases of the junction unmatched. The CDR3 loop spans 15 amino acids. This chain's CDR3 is CASSKSGGNTGELFF. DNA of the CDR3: TGTGCCAGCAGCAAAAGCGGGGGGAACACCGGGGAGCTGTTTTTT.

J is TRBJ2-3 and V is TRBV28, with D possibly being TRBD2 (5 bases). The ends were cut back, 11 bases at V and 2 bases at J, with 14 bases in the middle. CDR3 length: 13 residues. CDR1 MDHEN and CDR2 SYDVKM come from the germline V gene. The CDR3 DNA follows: TGTGCCGCAGCGGTCTCCTTCACAGATACGCAGTATTTT. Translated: CAAAVSFTDTQYF.

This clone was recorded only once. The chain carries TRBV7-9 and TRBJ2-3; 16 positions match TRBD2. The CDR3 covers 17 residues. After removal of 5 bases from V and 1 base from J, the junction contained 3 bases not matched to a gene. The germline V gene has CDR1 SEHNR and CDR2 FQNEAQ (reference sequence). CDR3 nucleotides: TGTGCCAGCAGCACCGGGACTAGCGGGGGGGGCACAGATACGCAGTATTTT. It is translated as CASSTGTSGGGTDTQYF.

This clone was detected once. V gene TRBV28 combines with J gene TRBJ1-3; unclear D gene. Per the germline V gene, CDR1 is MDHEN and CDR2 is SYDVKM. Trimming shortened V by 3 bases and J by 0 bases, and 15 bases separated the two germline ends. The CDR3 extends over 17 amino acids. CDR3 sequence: CASSFSGFPRSGNTIYF. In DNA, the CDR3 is TGTGCCAGCAGTTTCTCGGGTTTTCCCCGCTCTGGAAACACCATATATTTT.

In nucleotides, the CDR3 is TGTGCCAGCAGCCCCCTACAGGGGCAGGGCACTGAAGCTTTCTTT. Translated: CASSPLQGQGTEAFF. The chain carries TRBV5-6 and TRBJ1-1, with 7 bases that match TRBD1. Trimming took 4 bases from V and 4 from J; bases not matched to a gene: 10. Looked up from germline, CDR1 is SGHDT and CDR2 is YYEEEE. The CDR3 consists of 15 residues.

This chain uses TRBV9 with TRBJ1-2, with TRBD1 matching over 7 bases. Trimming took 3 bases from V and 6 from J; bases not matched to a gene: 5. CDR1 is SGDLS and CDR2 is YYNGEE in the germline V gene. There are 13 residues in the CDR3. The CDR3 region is CASSATGVDGYTF. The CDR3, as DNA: TGTGCCAGCAGCGCCACAGGGGTGGATGGCTACACCTTC.

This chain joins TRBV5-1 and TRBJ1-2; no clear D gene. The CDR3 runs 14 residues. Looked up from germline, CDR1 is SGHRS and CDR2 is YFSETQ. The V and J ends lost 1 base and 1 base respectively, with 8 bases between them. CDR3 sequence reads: CASSLTPDNYGYTF. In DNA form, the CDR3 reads TGCGCCAGCAGCTTGACTCCGGATAACTATGGCTACACCTTC.

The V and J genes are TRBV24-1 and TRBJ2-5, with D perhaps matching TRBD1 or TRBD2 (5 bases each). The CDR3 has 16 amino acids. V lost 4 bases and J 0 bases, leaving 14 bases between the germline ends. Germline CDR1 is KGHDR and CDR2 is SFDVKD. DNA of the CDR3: TGTGCCACCAGTGAGGGATCGGGACCGAACCAAGAGACCCAGTACTTC. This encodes CATSEGSGPNQETQYF.

The DNA for the CDR3 is TGTGCCAGCAGCCAACTGCCCTCTGGGTTTTCAGATACGCAGTATTTT. Its protein is CASSQLPSGFSDTQYF. The chain links TRBV2 to TRBJ2-3; D not certain. In germline, CDR1 is SNHLY, CDR2 FYNNEI. Between the trimmed V and J ends, which lost 6 bases and 4 bases, there was a span of 20 bases. CDR3 size: 16 residues.

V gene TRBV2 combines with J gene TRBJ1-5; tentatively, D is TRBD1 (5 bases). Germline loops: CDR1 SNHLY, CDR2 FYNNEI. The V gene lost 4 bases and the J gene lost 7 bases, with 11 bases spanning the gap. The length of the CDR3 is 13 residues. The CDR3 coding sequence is TGTGCCAGCAGTGTGTTGCAGGGCCAGCCCCAGCATTTT. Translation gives CASSVLQGQPQHF.

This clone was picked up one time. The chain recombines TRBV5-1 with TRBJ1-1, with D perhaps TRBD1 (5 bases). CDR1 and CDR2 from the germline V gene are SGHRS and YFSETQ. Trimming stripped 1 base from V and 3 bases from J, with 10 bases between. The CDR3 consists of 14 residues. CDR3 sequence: CASSLQGPDTEAFF. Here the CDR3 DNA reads TGCGCCAGCAGCTTGCAGGGCCCCGACACTGAAGCTTTCTTT.

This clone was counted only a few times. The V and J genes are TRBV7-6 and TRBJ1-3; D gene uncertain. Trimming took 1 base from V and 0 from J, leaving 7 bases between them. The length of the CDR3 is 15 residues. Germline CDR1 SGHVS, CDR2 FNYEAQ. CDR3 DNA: TGTGCCAGCAGCTTAGAGCACATCTCTGGAAACACCATATATTTT. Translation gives CASSLEHISGNTIYF.

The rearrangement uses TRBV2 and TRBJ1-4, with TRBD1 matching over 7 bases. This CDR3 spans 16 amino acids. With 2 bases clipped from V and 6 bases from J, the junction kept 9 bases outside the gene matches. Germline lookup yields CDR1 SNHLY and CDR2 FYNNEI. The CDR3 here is CASSESVRDSDEKLFF. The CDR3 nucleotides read TGTGCCAGCAGTGAATCTGTGAGGGACAGTGATGAAAAACTGTTTTTT.

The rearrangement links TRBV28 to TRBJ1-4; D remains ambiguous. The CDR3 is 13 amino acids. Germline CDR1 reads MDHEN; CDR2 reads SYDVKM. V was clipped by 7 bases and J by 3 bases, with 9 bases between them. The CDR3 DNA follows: TGTGCCAGCATACTAAGACCTAATGAAAAACTGTTTTTT. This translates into CASILRPNEKLFF.

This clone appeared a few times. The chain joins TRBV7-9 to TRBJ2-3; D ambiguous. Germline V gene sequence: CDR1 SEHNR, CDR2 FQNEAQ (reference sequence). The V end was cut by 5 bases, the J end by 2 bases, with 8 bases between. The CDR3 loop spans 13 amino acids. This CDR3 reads CASSLVITDTQYF. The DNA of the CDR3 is TGTGCCAGCAGCCTCGTGATCACAGATACGCAGTATTTT.

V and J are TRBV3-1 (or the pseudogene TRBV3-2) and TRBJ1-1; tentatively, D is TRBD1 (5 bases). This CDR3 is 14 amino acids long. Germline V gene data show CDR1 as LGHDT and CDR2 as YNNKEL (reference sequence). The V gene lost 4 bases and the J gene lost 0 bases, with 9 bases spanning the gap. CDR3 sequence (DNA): TGTGCCAGCAGCCCGGGGACGGTGAACACTGAAGCTTTCTTT. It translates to CASSPGTVNTEAFF.

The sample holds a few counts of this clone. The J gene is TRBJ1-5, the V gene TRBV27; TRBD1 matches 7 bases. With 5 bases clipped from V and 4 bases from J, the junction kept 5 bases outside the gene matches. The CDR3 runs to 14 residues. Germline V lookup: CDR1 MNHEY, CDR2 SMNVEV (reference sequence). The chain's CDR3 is CASSLIQGNQPQHF. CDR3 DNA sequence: TGTGCCAGCAGTCTAATACAGGGGAATCAGCCCCAGCATTTT.

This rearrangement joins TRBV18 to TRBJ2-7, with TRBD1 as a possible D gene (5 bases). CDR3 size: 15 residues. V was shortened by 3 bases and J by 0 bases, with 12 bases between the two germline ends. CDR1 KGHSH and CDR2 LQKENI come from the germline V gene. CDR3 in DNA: TGTGCCAGCTCACCCGACAGCTTACGCTCCTACGAGCAGTACTTC. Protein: CASSPDSLRSYEQYF.

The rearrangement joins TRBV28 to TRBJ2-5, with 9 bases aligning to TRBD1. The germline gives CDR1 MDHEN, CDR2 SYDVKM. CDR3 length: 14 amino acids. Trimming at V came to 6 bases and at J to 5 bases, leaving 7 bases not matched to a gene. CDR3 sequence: CASRETGGIETQYF. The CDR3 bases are TGTGCCAGCAGGGAGACAGGGGGGATCGAGACCCAGTACTTC.

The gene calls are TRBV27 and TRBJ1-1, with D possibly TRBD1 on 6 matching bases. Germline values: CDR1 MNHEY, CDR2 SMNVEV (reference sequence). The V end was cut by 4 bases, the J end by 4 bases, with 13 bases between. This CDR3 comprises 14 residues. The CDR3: CASSSLLGATEAFF. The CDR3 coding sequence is TGTGCCAGCAGTTCCCTCCTGGGGGCCACTGAAGCTTTCTTT.

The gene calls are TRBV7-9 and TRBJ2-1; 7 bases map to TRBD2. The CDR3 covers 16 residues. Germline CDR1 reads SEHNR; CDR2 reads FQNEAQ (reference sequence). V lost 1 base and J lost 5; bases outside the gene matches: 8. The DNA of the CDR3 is TGTGCCAGCAGCTTAGACGGCCTAGCGGACCACAATGAGCAGTTCTTC. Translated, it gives CASSLDGLADHNEQFF.

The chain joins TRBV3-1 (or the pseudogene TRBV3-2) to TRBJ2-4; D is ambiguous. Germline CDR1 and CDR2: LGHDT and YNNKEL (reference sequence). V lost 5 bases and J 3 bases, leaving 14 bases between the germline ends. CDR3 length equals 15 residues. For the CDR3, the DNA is TGTGCCAGCAGCTCAAACGGTTTTGTCAAAAACATTCAGTACTTC. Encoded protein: CASSSNGFVKNIQYF.

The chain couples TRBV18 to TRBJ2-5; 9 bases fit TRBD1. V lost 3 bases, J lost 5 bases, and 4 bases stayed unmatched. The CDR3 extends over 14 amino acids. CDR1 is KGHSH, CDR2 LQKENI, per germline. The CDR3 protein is CASSPRDRAETQYF. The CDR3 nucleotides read TGTGCCAGCTCACCTCGGGACAGGGCGGAGACCCAGTACTTC.

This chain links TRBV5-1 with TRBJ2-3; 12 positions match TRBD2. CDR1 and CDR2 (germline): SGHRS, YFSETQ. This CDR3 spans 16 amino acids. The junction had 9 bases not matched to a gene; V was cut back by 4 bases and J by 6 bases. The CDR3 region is CASSPRTSGAGDTQYF. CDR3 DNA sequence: TGCGCCAGCAGCCCACGGACTAGCGGGGCGGGGGATACGCAGTATTTT.